This passage covers 17 T cell receptor beta chains from one sample sequenced in a study of T-cell memory formation after mild COVID-19. TCRdb re-called the 5' RACE reads with MiXCR, one entry per CDR3 protein. The profile shows about 14,000 distinct CDR3 sequences, roughly a fifth of them singletons. The sequencing input was PBMCs or a T cell subset sorted from them (not recorded which). Every receptor here comes from an adult woman who had mild COVID-19 (a few samples of this study predate the infection). Cell type and time point are not known.

This clonotype showed up many times. V and J are TRBV5-6 and TRBJ2-1; 8 nucleotides agree with TRBD1. The germline V gene has CDR1 SGHDT and CDR2 YYEEEE. This CDR3 comprises 15 residues. J gave up 2 bases and V 4 bases, and 5 bases lay outside the gene matches. CDR3 residues: CASSPDRVAYNEQFF. The DNA of the CDR3 is TGTGCCAGCAGCCCGGACAGGGTGGCCTACAATGAGCAGTTCTTC.

The chain has TRBV7-3 and TRBJ2-5, with 8 bases fitting TRBD2. The end of the DNA fits TRBJ2-7 better, so the J call may be wrong. Germline V gene data show CDR1 as SGHTA and CDR2 as FQGTGA. The CDR3 covers 14 residues. CDR3 in amino acids: CASSVGTRSYEQYF. The CDR3 DNA is TGTGCCAGCAGCGTCGGGACTAGGTCCTACGAGCAGTACTTC.

The chain joins TRBV7-9 to TRBJ2-5; TRBD2 matches 7 bases. CDR1 is SEHNR, CDR2 FQNEAQ, per germline (reference sequence). The V segment lost 1 base and the J segment 3 bases; nucleotides outside the gene matches: 5. CDR3 size: 15 residues. CDR3 in amino acids: CASSLGASGEETQYF. CDR3 nucleotide sequence: TGTGCCAGCAGCTTAGGGGCTAGCGGTGAAGAGACCCAGTACTTC.

This clonotype was seen repeatedly, ten times or more. This chain uses TRBV5-1 with TRBJ2-3; 7 bases map to TRBD1. Germline CDR1 is SGHRS and CDR2 is YFSETQ. The CDR3 sequence is 16 residues long. Trimming removed 4 bases from V and 6 bases from J; junction bases left unmatched: 14. This CDR3 is CASSASTGPPWDTQYF. Here the CDR3 DNA reads TGCGCCAGCAGCGCCTCGACAGGGCCCCCTTGGGATACGCAGTATTTT.

Worth noting for this clonotype: A much larger clone sits a single nucleotide away, making a read error possible. The V and J genes are TRBV29-1 and TRBJ1-1; the match to TRBD1 covers 7 bases. CDR1 is SQVTM and CDR2 is ANQGSEA in the germline V gene. The CDR3 runs 14 residues. This CDR3 is CSVPAVDRDTEALF. The CDR3 coding sequence is TGCAGCGTCCCAGCCGTAGACAGGGACACTGAAGCTCTCTTT.

This clonotype is medium-sized (0.01 to 0.1%) by share. The genes are TRBV12-3 or TRBV12-4 and TRBJ2-7; D might be TRBD1 (5 bases). There are 13 residues in the CDR3. V shed 3 bases and J shed 2 bases, with 8 bases lying between them. CDR3 region: CASSFWTPYEQYF. The CDR3 DNA is TGTGCCAGCAGTTTTTGGACACCCTACGAGCAGTACTTC.

V gene TRBV6-5 combines with J gene TRBJ2-7, with 7 positions matching TRBD2. Looked up from germline, CDR1 is MNHEY and CDR2 is SVGAGI. This CDR3 contains 15 residues. V lost 4 bases and J lost 1; bases outside the gene matches: 7. This CDR3 is CASSFGWGGSYEQYF. In nucleotides, the CDR3 is TGTGCCAGCAGTTTTGGCTGGGGGGGGTCCTACGAGCAGTACTTC.

The table lists this clonotype with many counts. V and J are TRBV5-1 and TRBJ1-2; D is undetermined. V lost 4 bases to trimming and J lost 2 bases, with 12 bases between them. The CDR3 extends over 14 amino acids. Germline-derived CDR1 and CDR2 are SGHRS and YFSETQ. Here the CDR3 reads CASSLDRRNYGYTF. CDR3 sequence (DNA): TGCGCCAGCAGCCTGGATCGGCGGAACTATGGCTACACCTTC.

This clonotype has at least ten counts. The chain carries TRBV18 and TRBJ2-7; possibly TRBD2 for D (6 bases). There are 14 residues in the CDR3. The V gene lost 2 bases and the J gene lost 3 bases, with 11 bases spanning the gap. CDR1 and CDR2 (germline): KGHSH, LQKENI. The CDR3 sequence is CASSPGTQNYEQYF. In nucleotides, the CDR3 is TGTGCCAGCTCACCAGGGACTCAAAACTACGAGCAGTACTTC.

V is TRBV20-1 and J is TRBJ2-3; 7 bases match TRBD2. Germline values: CDR1 DFQATT, CDR2 SNEGSKA (reference sequence). The ends lost 3 bases at V and 2 bases at J; junction bases unmatched: 11. This CDR3 region has 16 residues. In nucleotides, the CDR3 is TGCAGTGCTAGTACGGCGGGGGACTTGGACACAGATACGCAGTATTTT. Translated: CSASTAGDLDTDTQYF.

Ten or more counts support this clonotype. The rearrangement uses TRBV20-1 and TRBJ1-1; D gene unclear. V gave up 0 bases and J gave up 1 base, with 15 bases separating them. Germline CDR1 reads DFQATT; CDR2 reads SNEGSKA (reference sequence). The CDR3 spans 16 residues. The CDR3 nucleotides are TGCAGTGCTAGAGAGGGATTTGGCACCAAGAACACTGAAGCTTTCTTT. It is translated as CSAREGFGTKNTEAFF.

In its sample, this clonotype was seen many times. The chain employs TRBV12-3 or TRBV12-4 and TRBJ1-1; maybe TRBD1 (6 bases). This CDR3 spans 14 amino acids. The V end was cut by 6 bases, the J end by 4 bases, with 15 bases between. CDR3 residues: CASSPHRDVTEAFF. Written as DNA, the CDR3 is TGTGCCAGCAGCCCTCACAGGGATGTCACTGAAGCTTTCTTT.

This clonotype was seen repeatedly, ten times or more. V and J are TRBV15 and TRBJ2-1, with D possibly TRBD1 on 6 matching bases. V was shortened by 9 bases and J by 4 bases, with 28 bases between the two germline ends. The length of the CDR3 is 18 residues. Looked up from germline, CDR1 is LNHNV and CDR2 is YYDKDF (reference sequence). In DNA form, the CDR3 reads TGTGCCACGGCGACAACGGACAGTCTTCGGACTGGTTACAATGAGCAGTTCTTC. Protein: CATATTDSLRTGYNEQFF.

In its sample, this clonotype was seen many times. This sequence joins TRBV20-1 and TRBJ2-1; 9 bases agree with TRBD2. With V trimmed by 7 bases and J by 5 bases, 6 bases remained unmatched. The CDR3 consists of 13 residues. CDR1 and CDR2 (germline): DFQATT, SNEGSKA (reference sequence). The CDR3 coding sequence is TGCAGTGTACAGCGGGGGGTTGACAATGAGCAGTTCTTC. This codes for CSVQRGVDNEQFF.

The chain recombines TRBV12-3 or TRBV12-4 with TRBJ2-7; D possibly corresponds to TRBD1 (6 bases). The CDR3 runs 12 residues. Trimming pared 4 bases from V and 3 bases from J, leaving 7 bases between. The chain's CDR3 is CASSWTDYEQYF. The CDR3 DNA sequence: TGTGCCAGCAGTTGGACAGACTACGAGCAGTACTTC.

In this sample, this clonotype turned up many times. The chain combines TRBV5-5 with TRBJ2-7; TRBD2 matches at 15 bases. After removal of 4 bases from V and 4 bases from J, the junction contained 3 bases not matched to a gene. Germline V gives CDR1 SGHKS, CDR2 YYEKEE (reference sequence). The CDR3 runs 15 residues. The CDR3 nucleotides are TGTGCCAGCAGCCGGACTAGCGGGGGGGCGTACGAGCAGTACTTC. This sequence encodes CASSRTSGGAYEQYF.

The chain employs TRBV4-1 and TRBJ1-1; 7 bases line up with TRBD1. The junction had 8 bases not matched to a gene; V was cut back by 6 bases and J by 1 base. Looked up from germline, CDR1 is MGHRA and CDR2 is YSYEKL. The CDR3 has 15 amino acids. DNA for the CDR3: TGCGCCAGCAGAGGAGTACAGGGGACGAACACTGAAGCTTTCTTT. It is translated as CASRGVQGTNTEAFF.